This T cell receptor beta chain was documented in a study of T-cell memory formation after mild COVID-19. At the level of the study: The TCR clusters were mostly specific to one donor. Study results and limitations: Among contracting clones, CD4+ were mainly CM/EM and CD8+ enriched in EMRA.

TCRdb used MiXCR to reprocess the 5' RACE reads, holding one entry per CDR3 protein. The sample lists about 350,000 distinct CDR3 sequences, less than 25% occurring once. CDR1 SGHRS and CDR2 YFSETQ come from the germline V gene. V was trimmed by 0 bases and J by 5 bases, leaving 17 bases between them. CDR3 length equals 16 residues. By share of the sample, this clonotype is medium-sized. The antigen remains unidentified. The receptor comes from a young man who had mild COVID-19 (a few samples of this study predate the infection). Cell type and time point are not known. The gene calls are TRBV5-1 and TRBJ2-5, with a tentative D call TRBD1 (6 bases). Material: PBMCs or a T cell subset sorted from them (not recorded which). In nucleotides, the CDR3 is TGCGCCAGCAGCTTGGCTGGGGGCGATTCAGGCGAGACCCAGTACTTC. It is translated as CASSLAGGDSGETQYF.